A selection of T cell receptor beta chains follows, all from one sample in a study of molecular identifiers for immune sequencing clone quantification. TCRdb reprocessed the PCR reads via MiXCR and lists one record per CDR3 protein. The data show about 500,000 distinct CDR3 sequences, with about a fifth seen just once and around 0.84% held by the top ten. Sequencing was done on a sample of naive CD8+ T cells from blood, with Jurkat cell RNA spiked in. These receptors all stem from a human donor in good health. Some libraries in this study had Jurkat cell RNA spiked in. Both conserved end residues are part of each CDR3. Fields, in order: CDR3 protein, V gene, D gene. A D gene is named only where the DNA matches it firmly.

cdr3_aa: CASSFAGGSTDTQYF
v_call: TRBV7-9
d_call: TRBD2

cdr3_aa: CASSLATGNPQYF
v_call: TRBV7-9
d_call: TRBD1

cdr3_aa: CASPVGDMNTEAFF
v_call: TRBV6-1
d_call: .

cdr3_aa: CASSFSSGDEAFF
v_call: TRBV7-9
d_call: .

cdr3_aa: CASSTTKTGQDQYEQYF
v_call: TRBV7-9
d_call: TRBD1

cdr3_aa: CASSQDKGTASYEQYF
v_call: TRBV4-1
d_call: TRBD1

cdr3_aa: CASSLISGYQETQYF
v_call: TRBV7-2
d_call: .

cdr3_aa: CASSLLGTRFLRETQYF
v_call: TRBV6-2/TRBV6-3
d_call: TRBD2

cdr3_aa: CASFTLTGTEAFF
v_call: TRBV19
d_call: TRBD1

cdr3_aa: CASSLNRAPYEQYF
v_call: TRBV7-6
d_call: .

cdr3_aa: CASSRTSGRAYNEQFF
v_call: TRBV6-2/TRBV6-3
d_call: TRBD2